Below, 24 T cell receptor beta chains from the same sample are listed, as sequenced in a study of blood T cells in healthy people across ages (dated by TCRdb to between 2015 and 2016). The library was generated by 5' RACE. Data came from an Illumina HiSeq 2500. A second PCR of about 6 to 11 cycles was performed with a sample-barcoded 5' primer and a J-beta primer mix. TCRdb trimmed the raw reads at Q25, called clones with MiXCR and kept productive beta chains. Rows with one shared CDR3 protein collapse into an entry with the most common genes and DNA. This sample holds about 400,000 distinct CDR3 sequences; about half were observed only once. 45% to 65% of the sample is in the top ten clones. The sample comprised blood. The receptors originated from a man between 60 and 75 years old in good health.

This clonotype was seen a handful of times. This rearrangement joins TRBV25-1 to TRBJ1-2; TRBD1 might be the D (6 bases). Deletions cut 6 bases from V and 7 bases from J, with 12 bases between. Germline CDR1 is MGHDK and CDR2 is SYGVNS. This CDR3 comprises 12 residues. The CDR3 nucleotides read TGTGCCAGCAGGCTTTTACAGGGTGGCTACACCTTC. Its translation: CASRLLQGGYTF.

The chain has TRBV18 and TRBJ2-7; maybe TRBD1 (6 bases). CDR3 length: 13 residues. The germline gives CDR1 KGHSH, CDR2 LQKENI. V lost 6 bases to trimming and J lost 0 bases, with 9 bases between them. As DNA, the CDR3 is TGTGCCAGCTCCGGGGACACCTCCTACGAGCAGTACTTC. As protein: CASSGDTSYEQYF.

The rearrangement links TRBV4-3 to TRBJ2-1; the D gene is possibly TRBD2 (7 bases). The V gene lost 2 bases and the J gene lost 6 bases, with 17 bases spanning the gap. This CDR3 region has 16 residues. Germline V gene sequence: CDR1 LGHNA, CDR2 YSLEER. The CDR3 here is CASSQKAARGANEQFF. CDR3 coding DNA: TGCGCCAGCAGCCAAAAAGCGGCCCGGGGGGCCAATGAGCAGTTCTTC.

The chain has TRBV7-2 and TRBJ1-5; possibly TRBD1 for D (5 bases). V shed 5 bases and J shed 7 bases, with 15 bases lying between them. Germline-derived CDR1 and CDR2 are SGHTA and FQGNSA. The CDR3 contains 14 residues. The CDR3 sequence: CASSPGSGGQPQHF. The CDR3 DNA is TGTGCCAGCAGCCCTGGATCGGGGGGGCAGCCCCAGCATTTT.

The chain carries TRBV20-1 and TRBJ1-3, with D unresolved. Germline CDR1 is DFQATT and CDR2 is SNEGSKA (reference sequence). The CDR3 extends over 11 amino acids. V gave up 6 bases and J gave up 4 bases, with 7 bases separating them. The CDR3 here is CSAERGNTIYF. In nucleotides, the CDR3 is TGCAGTGCGGAACGGGGAAACACCATATATTTT.

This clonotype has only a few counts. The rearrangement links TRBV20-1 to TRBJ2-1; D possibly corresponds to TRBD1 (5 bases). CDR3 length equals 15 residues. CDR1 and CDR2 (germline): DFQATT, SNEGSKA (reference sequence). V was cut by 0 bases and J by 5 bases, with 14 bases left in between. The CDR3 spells CSARDLGRADNEQFF. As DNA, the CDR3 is TGCAGTGCTAGAGATCTTGGCAGGGCCGACAATGAGCAGTTCTTC.

The CDR3 protein is CASKKLAGGGDTQYF. The CDR3 nucleotides read TGTGCCAGCAAAAAGCTCGCGGGAGGTGGAGATACGCAGTATTTT. The chain carries TRBV27 and TRBJ2-3; 8 bases match TRBD2. CDR1 is MNHEY and CDR2 is SMNVEV in the germline V gene (reference sequence). The CDR3 covers 15 residues. V shed 7 bases and J 5 bases; nucleotides not matched to a gene: 11.

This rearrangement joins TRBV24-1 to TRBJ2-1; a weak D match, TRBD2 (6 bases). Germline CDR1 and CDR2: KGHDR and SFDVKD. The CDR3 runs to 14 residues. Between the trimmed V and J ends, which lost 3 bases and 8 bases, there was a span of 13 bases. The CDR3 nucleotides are TGTGCCACCAGTGATGGAGGGGCGCAGGATGAGCAGTTCTTC. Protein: CATSDGGAQDEQFF.

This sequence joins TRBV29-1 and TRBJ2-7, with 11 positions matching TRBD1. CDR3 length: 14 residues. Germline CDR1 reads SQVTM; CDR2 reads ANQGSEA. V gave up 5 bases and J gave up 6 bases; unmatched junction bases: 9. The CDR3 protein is CSVKIGTGGREQYF. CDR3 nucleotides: TGCAGCGTTAAAATAGGGACAGGGGGTCGCGAGCAGTACTTC.

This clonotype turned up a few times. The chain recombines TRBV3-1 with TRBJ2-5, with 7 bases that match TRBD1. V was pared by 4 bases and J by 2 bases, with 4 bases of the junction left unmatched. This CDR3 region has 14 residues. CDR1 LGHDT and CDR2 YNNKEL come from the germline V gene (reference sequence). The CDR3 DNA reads TGTGCCAGCAGCCTCACAGGGGTGCAAGAGACCCAGTACTTC. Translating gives CASSLTGVQETQYF.

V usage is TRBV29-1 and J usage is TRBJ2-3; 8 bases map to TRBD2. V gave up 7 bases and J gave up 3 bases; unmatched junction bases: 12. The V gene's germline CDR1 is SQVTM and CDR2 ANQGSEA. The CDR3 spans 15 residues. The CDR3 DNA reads TGCAGCGCTCTAGGTTGGGCTAGCGGGACAGATACGCAGTATTTT. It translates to CSALGWASGTDTQYF.

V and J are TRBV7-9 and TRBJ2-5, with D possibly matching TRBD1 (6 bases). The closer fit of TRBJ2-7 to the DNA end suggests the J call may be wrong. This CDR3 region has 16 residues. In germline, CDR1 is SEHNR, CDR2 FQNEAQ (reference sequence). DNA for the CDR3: TGTGCCAGCAGCTCCTACCGGACAGAAATGACCTACGAGCAGTACTTC. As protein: CASSSYRTEMTYEQYF.

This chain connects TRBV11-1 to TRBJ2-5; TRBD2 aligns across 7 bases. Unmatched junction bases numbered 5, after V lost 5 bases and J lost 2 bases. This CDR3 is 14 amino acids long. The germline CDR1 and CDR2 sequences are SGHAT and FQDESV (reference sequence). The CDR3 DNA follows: TGTGCCAGCAGCCCCGGGACTACTCAAGAGACCCAGTACTTC. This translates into CASSPGTTQETQYF.

CDR3 in DNA: TGTGCCAGCAGCCAAGTGAGGGGTCAGGGTGGAGCTTTCTTT. Translated: CASSQVRGQGGAFF. This rearrangement joins TRBV3-1 to TRBJ1-1, with D possibly matching TRBD1 (5 bases). V lost 1 base, J lost 10 bases, and 16 bases lay in between. Germline CDR1 is LGHDT and CDR2 is YNNKEL (reference sequence). The CDR3 length is 14 residues.

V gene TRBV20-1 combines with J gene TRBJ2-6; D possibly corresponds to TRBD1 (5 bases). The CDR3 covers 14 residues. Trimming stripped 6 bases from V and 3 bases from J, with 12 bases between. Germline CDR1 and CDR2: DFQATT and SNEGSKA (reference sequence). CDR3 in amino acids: CSATRVGGANVLTF. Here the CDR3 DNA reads TGCAGTGCAACCAGGGTTGGTGGGGCCAACGTCCTGACTTTC.

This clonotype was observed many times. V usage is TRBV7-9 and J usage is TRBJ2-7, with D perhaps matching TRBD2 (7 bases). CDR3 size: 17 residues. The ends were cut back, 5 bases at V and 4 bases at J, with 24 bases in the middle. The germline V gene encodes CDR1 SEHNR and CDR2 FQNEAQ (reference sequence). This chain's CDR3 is CASSLRTAGSPTYEQYF. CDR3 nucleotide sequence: TGTGCCAGCAGCCTTCGGACAGCGGGGAGCCCGACGTACGAGCAGTACTTC.

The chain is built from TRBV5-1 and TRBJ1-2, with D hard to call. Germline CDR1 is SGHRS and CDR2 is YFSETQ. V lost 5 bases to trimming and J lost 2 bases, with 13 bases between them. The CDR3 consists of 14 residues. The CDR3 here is CASRLPGLNYGYTF. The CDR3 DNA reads TGCGCCAGCAGGCTCCCGGGCCTAAACTATGGCTACACCTTC.

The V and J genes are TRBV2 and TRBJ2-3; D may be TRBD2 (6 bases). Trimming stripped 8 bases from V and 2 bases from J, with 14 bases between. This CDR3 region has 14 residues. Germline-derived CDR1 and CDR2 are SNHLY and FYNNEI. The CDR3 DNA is TGTGCCAGCTCGCAGGGACTGGTCACAGATACGCAGTATTTT. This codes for CASSQGLVTDTQYF.

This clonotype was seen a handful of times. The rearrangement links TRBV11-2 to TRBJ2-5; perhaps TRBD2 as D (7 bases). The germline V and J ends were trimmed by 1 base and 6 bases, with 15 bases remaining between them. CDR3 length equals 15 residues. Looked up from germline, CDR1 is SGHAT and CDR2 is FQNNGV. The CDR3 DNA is TGTGCCAGCAGCTTAGGGGCGGGGGCCCCCAAGACCCAGTACTTC. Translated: CASSLGAGAPKTQYF.

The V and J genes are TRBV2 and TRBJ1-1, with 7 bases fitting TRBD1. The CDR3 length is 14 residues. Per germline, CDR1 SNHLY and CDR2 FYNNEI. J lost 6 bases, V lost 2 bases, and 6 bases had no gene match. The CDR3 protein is CASSEIQGSAEAFF. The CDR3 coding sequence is TGTGCCAGCAGTGAAATACAGGGGAGTGCTGAAGCTTTCTTT.

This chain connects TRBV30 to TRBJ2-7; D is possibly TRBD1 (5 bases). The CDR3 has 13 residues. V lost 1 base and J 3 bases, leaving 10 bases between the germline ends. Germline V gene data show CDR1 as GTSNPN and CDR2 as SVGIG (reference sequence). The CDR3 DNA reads TGTGCCTGGAGTGCAGGGTGGGGCTACGAGCAGTACTTC. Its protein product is CAWSAGWGYEQYF.

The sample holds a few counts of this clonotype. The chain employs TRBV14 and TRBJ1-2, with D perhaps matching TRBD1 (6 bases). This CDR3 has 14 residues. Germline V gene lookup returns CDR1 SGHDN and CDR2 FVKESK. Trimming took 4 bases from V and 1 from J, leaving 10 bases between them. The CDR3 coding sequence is TGTGCCAGCAGCCCAGGGGCCAGTAACTATGGCTACACCTTC. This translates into CASSPGASNYGYTF.

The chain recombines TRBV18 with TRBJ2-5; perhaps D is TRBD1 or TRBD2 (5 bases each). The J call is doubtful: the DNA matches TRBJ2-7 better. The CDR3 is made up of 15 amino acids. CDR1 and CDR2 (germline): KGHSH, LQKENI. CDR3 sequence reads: CASSPQGVGTNEQYF. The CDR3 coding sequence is TGTGCCAGCTCACCACAAGGGGTCGGGACCAACGAGCAGTACTTC.

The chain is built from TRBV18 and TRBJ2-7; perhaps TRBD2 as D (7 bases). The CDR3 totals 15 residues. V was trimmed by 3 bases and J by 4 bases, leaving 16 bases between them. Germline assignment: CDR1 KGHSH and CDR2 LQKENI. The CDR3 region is CASSPSQGGVYEQYF. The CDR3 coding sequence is TGTGCCAGCTCACCCTCACAGGGAGGGGTTTACGAGCAGTACTTC.